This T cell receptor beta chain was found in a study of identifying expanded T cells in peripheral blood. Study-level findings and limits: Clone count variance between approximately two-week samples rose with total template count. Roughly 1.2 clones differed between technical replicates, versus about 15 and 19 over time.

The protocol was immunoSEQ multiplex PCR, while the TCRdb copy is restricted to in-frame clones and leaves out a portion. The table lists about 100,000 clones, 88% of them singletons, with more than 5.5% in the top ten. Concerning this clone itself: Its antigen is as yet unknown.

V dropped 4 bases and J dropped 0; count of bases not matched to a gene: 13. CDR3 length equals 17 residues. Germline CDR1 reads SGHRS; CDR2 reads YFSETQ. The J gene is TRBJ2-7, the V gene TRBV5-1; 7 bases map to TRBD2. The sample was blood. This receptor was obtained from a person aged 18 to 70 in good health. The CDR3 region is CASSTATGGRSSYEQYF. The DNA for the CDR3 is TGCGCCAGCAGCACAGCGACGGGAGGCCGGAGCTCCTACGAGCAGTACTTC.